Included here is one TCR beta chain sequence, with context. Its matching antigen is unknown. With 5 bases clipped from V and 3 bases from J, the junction kept 11 bases outside the gene matches. Germline V gene sequence: CDR1 LNHDA, CDR2 SQIVND (reference sequence). The CDR3 totals 16 residues. About 9.4 ml fresh peripheral blood yielded the PBMCs. This sample is part of a study of T cells in Graves' hyperthyroidism and ophthalmopathy. The study, taken as a whole, reports: Most expanded thyroid clonotypes above 0.001 recurred in blood.

The source material, RNA transcripts, was used to amplify TCR beta CDR3 regions. The HTBI primer set drove a first-round RT-PCR of the TCR CDR3. A single record per CDR3 protein comes from TCRdb applying MiXCR to the multiplex PCR reads. The table includes roughly 40,000 distinct CDR3 sequences, about 47% detected once. The receptor's source is a middle-aged man with Graves' ophthalmopathy. The gene calls are TRBV19 and TRBJ2-7; 9 nucleotides agree with TRBD1. The source material was blood. CDR3 DNA sequence: TGTGCCAGTAGTTCGTCCGGGACAGGGACCCTCTACGAGCAGTACTTC. Translated, it gives CASSSSGTGTLYEQYF.